A selection of T cell receptor beta chains follows, all from one sample in a study of cytomegalovirus exposure and HLA in healthy donors. TCRdb's copy holds only in-frame clones and misses some; the assay was immunoSEQ multiplex PCR. The sample has 150,000 to 200,000 clones; roughly 80% are singletons. Input material: PBMCs. Receptors were obtained from a male donor in good health and CMV-seronegative. Both conserved end residues are part of each CDR3. D genes are given only for firm matches. Some rows mark clone size as missing; the rest say once, few, many or name a class of expanded clone.

clone size | J gene | V gene | D gene | CDR3 protein | CDR3 DNA
. | TRBJ1-5 | TRBV7-2 | TRBD1 | CASSLAGTASNQPQHF | TGTGCCAGCAGCTTAGCTGGGACAGCAAGCAATCAGCCCCAGCATTTT
. | TRBJ2-1 | TRBV6-5 | TRBD2 | CASSYAGLEINEQFF | TGTGCCAGCAGTTATGCAGGACTAGAAATCAATGAGCAGTTCTTC
. | TRBJ2-1 | TRBV28 | . | CASSLGLGLYNEQFF | TGTGCCAGCAGTTTGGGGCTGGGCCTATACAATGAGCAGTTCTTC
. | TRBJ2-4 | TRBV19 | . | CASSSGLSKNIQYF | TGTGCCAGTAGTTCGGGACTCTCCAAAAACATTCAGTACTTC
. | TRBJ2-7 | TRBV27 | . | CASSSRLDMNYEQYF | TGTGCCAGCAGTTCCCGACTAGATATGAACTACGAGCAGTACTTC
. | TRBJ1-6 | TRBV4-1 | TRBD1 | CASSHPDRESSPLHF | TGCGCCAGCAGCCACCCGGACAGGGAGTCTTCACCCCTCCACTTT
. | TRBJ1-1 | TRBV28 | TRBD1 | CASGSGAGGNTEAFF | TGTGCCAGCGGCTCAGGGGCAGGGGGGAACACTGAAGCTTTCTTT
. | TRBJ2-1 | TRBV7-3 | . | CASSEGGYEQFF | TGTGCCAGCAGCGAAGGGGGTTATGAGCAGTTCTTC
. | TRBJ2-5 | TRBV19 | TRBD2 | CASSINQGLAGKETQYF | TGTGCCAGTAGTATAAACCAGGGACTAGCGGGGAAAGAGACCCAGTACTTC
few | TRBJ1-1 | TRBV7-9 | TRBD1 | CASSFAGGQGEAFF | TGTGCCAGCAGCTTCGCCGGAGGACAGGGCGAAGCTTTCTTT
. | TRBJ2-7 | TRBV5-1 | TRBD2 | CASGLAGLYEQYF | TGCGCCAGCGGACTAGCGGGTTTATACGAGCAGTACTTC
. | TRBJ2-5 | TRBV5-1 | TRBD2 | CASSMGLAGGRETQYF | TGCGCCAGCAGCATGGGACTAGCGGGAGGTCGAGAGACCCAGTACTTC
. | TRBJ1-1 | TRBV5-1 | . | CASSPLVQGNTEAFF | TGCGCCAGCAGCCCCCTTGTACAGGGGAACACTGAAGCTTTCTTT
. | TRBJ2-7 | TRBV11-3 | . | CASSLLGFGSYEQYF | TGTGCCAGCAGCTTACTAGGTTTTGGCTCCTACGAGCAGTACTTC
once | TRBJ2-3 | TRBV7-8 | . | CASSDPQAGPSNTQYF | TGTGCCAGCAGCGACCCCCAGGCAGGTCCCAGCAATACGCAGTATTTT